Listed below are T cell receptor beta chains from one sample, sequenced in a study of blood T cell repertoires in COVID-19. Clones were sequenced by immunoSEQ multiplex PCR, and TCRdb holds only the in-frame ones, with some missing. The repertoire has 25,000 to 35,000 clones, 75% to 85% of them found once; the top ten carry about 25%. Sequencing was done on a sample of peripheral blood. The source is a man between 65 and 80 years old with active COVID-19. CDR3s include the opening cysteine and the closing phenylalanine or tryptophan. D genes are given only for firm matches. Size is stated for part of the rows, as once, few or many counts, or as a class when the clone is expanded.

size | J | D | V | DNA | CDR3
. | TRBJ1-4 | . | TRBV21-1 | TGTGCCAGCAGCAATACTAAAACTCCAACTAATGAAAAACTGTTTTTT | CASSNTKTPTNEKLFF
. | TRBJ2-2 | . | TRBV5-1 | TGCGCCAGCGGCAGGGACATAAACACCGGGGAGCTGTTTTTT | CASGRDINTGELFF
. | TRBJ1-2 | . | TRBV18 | TGTGCCAGCTCACCCGCGACAGGAGCTGGTGACGGCTACACCTTC | CASSPATGAGDGYTF
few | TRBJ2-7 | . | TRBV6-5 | TGTGCCTCGATGGGACAAACTTTTCCCTACGAGCAGTACTTC | CASMGQTFPYEQYF
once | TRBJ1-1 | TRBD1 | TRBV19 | TGTGCCAGTAAGGGACAGATGAACACTGAAGCTTTCTTT | CASKGQMNTEAFF
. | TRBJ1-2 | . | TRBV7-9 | TGTGCCAGCAGCGTAACAGACAACTATGGCTACACCTTC | CASSVTDNYGYTF
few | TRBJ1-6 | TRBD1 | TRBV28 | TGTGCCAGCAGTCCCGGACAGGGGGGTCCCCCCCTCCACTTT | CASSPGQGGPPLHF
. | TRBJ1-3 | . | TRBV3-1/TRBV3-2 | TGTGCCAGCAGTAAAACAAGTTACTCTGGAAACACCATATATTTT | CASSKTSYSGNTIYF
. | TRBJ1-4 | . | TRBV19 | TGTGCCAGTAGCAGCACAGAGATTCGAGAAAAACTGTTTTTT | CASSSTEIREKLFF
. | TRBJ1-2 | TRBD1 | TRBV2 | TGTGCCAGCCCCGTAGACAGGGGCGAAAACTATGGCTACACCTTC | CASPVDRGENYGYTF
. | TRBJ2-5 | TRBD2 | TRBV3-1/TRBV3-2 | TGTGCCAGCAGCCAAGAGGGGAGACTAGCGAGAGAGACCCAGTACTTC | CASSQEGRLARETQYF
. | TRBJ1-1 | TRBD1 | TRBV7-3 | TGTGCCAGCAGCCCGACAGGGGGCGCGTGGACTGAAGCTTTCTTT | CASSPTGGAWTEAFF
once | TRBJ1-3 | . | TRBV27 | TGTGCCAGCAGTGCGGTAAGAAACACCATATATTTT | CASSAVRNTIYF
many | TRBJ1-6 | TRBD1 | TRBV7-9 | TGTGCCAGCAGCTTGGGACAGGGGTTCTATAATTCACCCCTCCACTTT | CASSLGQGFYNSPLHF
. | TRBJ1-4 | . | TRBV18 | TGTGCCAGCTCACCATCCCTCAGTGAAAAACTGTTTTTT | CASSPSLSEKLFF
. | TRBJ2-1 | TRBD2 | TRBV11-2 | TGTGCCAGCAGCCCGAGCGGGAGGTACAATGAGCAGTTCTTC | CASSPSGRYNEQFF
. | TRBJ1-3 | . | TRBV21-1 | TGTGCCAGCAGCTCACTTATGTTTGATGAGAGAAACACCATATATTTT | CASSSLMFDERNTIYF
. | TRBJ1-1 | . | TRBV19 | TGTGCCAGTAGTACGACGACAGCATGGTTAGAGGACACTGAAGCTTTCTTT | CASSTTTAWLEDTEAFF
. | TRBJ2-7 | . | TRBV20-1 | TGCAGTGCTAGTGGAGGATCAGCCTACGAGCAGTACTTC | CSASGGSAYEQYF
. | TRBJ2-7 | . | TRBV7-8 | TGTGCCAGCAGCTTAGGAGGGAACGCCTACGAGCAGTACTTC | CASSLGGNAYEQYF
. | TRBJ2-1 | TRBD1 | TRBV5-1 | TGCGCCAGCAGCAACGGACAGGGGCGATACAATGAGCAGTTCTTC | CASSNGQGRYNEQFF
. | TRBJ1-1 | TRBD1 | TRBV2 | TGTGCCAGCACAAGGGACAGAGACACTGAAGCTTTCTTT | CASTRDRDTEAFF
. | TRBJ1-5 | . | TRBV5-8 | TGTGCCAGCAGCCGCGGTGGAGTTCTACAGCCCCAGCATTTT | CASSRGGVLQPQHF
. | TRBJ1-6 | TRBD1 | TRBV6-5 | TGTGCCAGCAGAAAGGGACAGCTGTATAATTCACCCCTCCACTTT | CASRKGQLYNSPLHF
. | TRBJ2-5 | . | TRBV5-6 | TGTGCCAGCAGCTTGCGGGGTAGCGATGTGACCCAGTACTTC | CASSLRGSDVTQYF
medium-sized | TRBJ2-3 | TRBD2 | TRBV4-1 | TGCGCCAGCAGCCTCGGGGGGGTGGATACGCAGTATTTT | CASSLGGVDTQYF
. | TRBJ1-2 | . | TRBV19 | TGTGCCAGTAGTAAGGGCGCCGGGGACACCACGGCTTGGCACTATGGCTACACCTTC | CASSKGAGDTTAWHYGYTF
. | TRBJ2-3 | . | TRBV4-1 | TGCGCCAGCAGCCAAGAGAGAACAGATACGCAGTATTTT | CASSQERTDTQYF
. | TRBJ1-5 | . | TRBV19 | TGTGCCAGTAGTCTTCTCAATCAGCCCCAGCATTTT | CASSLLNQPQHF
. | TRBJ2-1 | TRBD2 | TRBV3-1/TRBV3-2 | TGTGCCAGCAGCCAAGATTGGGCGCTAGCGGGTGCTAACAATGAGCAGTTCTTC | CASSQDWALAGANNEQFF
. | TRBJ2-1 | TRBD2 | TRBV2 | TGTGCCAGCAGGACTAGCGGGAGAGGGGATGAGCAGTTCTTC | CASRTSGRGDEQFF
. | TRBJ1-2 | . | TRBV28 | TGTGCCAGCAGTTCCGGGATACCATATGGCTACACCTTC | CASSSGIPYGYTF
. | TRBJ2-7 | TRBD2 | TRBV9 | TGTGCCAGCAGCGTAGAGGAGCGGGGGCACTACGAGCAGTACTTC | CASSVEERGHYEQYF
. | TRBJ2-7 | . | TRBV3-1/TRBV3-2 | TGTGCCAGCAGCCAAGCTGCTTCGGTCTCCTACGAGCAGTACTTC | CASSQAASVSYEQYF
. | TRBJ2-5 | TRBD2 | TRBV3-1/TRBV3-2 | TGTGCCAGCAGCCTGACTAGCGGGGGGGCGTCGTTGGGAGAGACCCAGTACTTC | CASSLTSGGASLGETQYF
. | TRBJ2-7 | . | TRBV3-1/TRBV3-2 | TGTGCCAGCAGCCAAGGGTATCACGGCGAGCAGTACTTC | CASSQGYHGEQYF
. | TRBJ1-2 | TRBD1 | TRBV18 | TGTGCCAGCTCACCGAACTCACAGGGGAACTATGGCTACACCTTC | CASSPNSQGNYGYTF
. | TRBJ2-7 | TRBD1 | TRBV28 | TGTGCCAGCAGCGAGATAGGGGCAGGGGGCGCGAGGGAGCAGTACTTC | CASSEIGAGGAREQYF
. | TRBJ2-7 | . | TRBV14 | TGTGCCAGCAGCTATGCTACCCGCTACGAGCAGTACTTC | CASSYATRYEQYF
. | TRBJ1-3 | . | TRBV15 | TGTGCCACCAGCAGAGATGGGGGCAGGGACGGGAACACCATATATTTT | CATSRDGGRDGNTIYF
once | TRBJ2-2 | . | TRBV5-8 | TGTGCCAGCAGCTCCGGGACACAGACGAACACCGGGGAGCTGTTTTTT | CASSSGTQTNTGELFF
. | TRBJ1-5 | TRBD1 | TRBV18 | TGTGCCAGCTCACCTGACAGGGGAAAGCTCCAGCATTTT | CASSPDRGKLQHF
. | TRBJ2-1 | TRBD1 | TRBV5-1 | TGCGCCAGCACCAGGACAGGGGGAGGCAATGAGCAGTTCTTC | CASTRTGGGNEQFF
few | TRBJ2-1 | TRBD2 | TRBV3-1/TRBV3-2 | TGTGCCAGCAGCCAAGAAGGCTCGCGTATCCTAGCGGGAGTGGGGTTATACAATGAGCAGTTCTTC | CASSQEGSRILAGVGLYNEQFF
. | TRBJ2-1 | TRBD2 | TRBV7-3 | TGTGCCAGCAGCCCTCTCGCGGCTAGCGGGAGGAATGAGCAGTTCTTC | CASSPLAASGRNEQFF
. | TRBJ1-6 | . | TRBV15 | TGTGCCACCAGCTCTAGGACGGGATATTCACCCCTCCACTTT | CATSSRTGYSPLHF
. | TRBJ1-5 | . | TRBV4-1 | TGCGCCAGCTCGTCTGGGGCATACGAGCAGCCCCAGCATTTT | CASSSGAYEQPQHF
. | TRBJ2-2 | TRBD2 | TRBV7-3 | TGTGCCAGCAGCCAGGGACTAGCGGGGAATACCGGGGAGCTGTTTTTT | CASSQGLAGNTGELFF
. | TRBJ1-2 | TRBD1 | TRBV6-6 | TGTGCCAGCAGTTACGCGGGACAGGGGAATGGCTACACCTTC | CASSYAGQGNGYTF
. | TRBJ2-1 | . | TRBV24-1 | TGTGCCACCAGTGGGTGGCAGGTAAGGGGCAATGAGCAGTTCTTC | CATSGWQVRGNEQFF
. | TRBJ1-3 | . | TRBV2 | TGTGCCAGCAGTGCAGGGTTCTCTGGAAACACCATATATTTT | CASSAGFSGNTIYF
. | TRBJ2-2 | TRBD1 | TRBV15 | TGTGCCACCAGCAGGGACAGGGGCGAGAACACCGGGGAGCTGTTTTTT | CATSRDRGENTGELFF
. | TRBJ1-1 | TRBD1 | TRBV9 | TGTGCCAGCAGCGTAGACGGGACAGCTGAAGCTTTCTTT | CASSVDGTAEAFF
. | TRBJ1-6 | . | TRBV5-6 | TGTGCCAGCAGCTTGGGGGGGCTCAATTCACCCCTCCACTTT | CASSLGGLNSPLHF